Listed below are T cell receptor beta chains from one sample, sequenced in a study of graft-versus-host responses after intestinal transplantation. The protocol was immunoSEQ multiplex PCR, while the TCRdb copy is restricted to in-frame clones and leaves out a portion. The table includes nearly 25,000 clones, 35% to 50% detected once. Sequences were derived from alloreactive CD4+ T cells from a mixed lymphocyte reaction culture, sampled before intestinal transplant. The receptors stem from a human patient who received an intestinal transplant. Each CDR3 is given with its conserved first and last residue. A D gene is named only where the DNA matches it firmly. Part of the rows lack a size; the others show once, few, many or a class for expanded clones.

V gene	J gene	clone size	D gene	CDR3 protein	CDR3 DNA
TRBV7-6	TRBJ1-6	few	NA	CASSFYSYSPLHF	TGTGCCAGCAGCTTTTACTCCTATTCACCCCTCCACTTT
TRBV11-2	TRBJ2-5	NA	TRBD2	CASSSGTSGRSSETQYF	TGTGCCAGCAGCTCGGGGACTAGCGGGAGGTCATCGGAGACCCAGTACTTC
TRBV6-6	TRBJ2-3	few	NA	CATFPGTSTDTQYF	TGTGCCACGTTTCCCGGGACTAGCACAGATACGCAGTATTTT
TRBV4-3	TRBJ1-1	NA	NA	CASSPTSRNTEAFF	TGCGCCAGCAGCCCGACTTCAAGGAACACTGAAGCTTTCTTT
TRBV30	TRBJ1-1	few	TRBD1	CAWSPRTGTGNTEAFF	TGTGCCTGGAGTCCTCGGACAGGGACAGGGAACACTGAAGCTTTCTTT
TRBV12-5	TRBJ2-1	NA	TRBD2	CASGLVLISAGGPGEQFF	TGTGCTAGTGGTTTGGTCCTAATTTCAGCGGGAGGGCCCGGTGAGCAGTTCTTC
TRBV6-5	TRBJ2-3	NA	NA	CASSNTVTTQYF	TGTGCCAGCAGTAACACCGTCACCACGCAGTATTTT
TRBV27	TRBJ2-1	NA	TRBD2	CASTAGSGIYNEQFF	TGTGCCAGCACCGCGGGTAGCGGGATTTACAATGAGCAGTTCTTC
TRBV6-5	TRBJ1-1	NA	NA	CASSYSPGWVTEAFF	TGTGCCAGCAGTTACTCGCCAGGTTGGGTAACTGAAGCTTTCTTT
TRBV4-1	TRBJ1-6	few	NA	CASSQDRTSHYNSPLHF	TGCGCCAGCAGCCAAGATCGTACATCGCACTATAATTCACCCCTCCACTTT
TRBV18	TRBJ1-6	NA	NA	CASSTGVNSLSPLHF	TGTGCCAGCTCAACGGGAGTTAACAGCTTGTCACCCCTCCACTTT
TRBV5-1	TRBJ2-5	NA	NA	CASSLVGRAETQYF	TGCGCCAGCAGCTTGGTAGGCAGGGCGGAGACCCAGTACTTC